Following are 20 T cell receptor beta chains from one sample sequenced in a study of siplizumab effects on memory and regulatory T cells (dated by TCRdb to the late 2010s). Libraries were prepared through the immunoSEQ multiplex PCR assay. The clones in this table, taken by TCRdb from immuneACCESS, are in-frame only. Not every clone is retained; where verified, under half of the shortfall comes from an unresolved V gene, and the cause of the rest is unknown. The sample yields around 100,000 clones; roughly 94% were counted once. Around 0.73% of the sample comes from the top ten. What was sequenced was Tregs sorted from blood. All receptors derive from a human donor in good health.

This chain joins TRBV7-9 and TRBJ1-2; D is ambiguous. Germline loops: CDR1 SEHNR, CDR2 FQNEAQ (reference sequence). Trimming shortened V by 6 bases and J by 6 bases, and 14 bases separated the two germline ends. The CDR3 has 13 residues. The chain's CDR3 is CASSQIVADGYTF. For the CDR3, the DNA is TGTGCCAGCAGTCAAATAGTGGCAGATGGCTACACCTTC.

Concerning this clone: The junction does not match germline at one end; this may be a read error. The chain has TRBV6-6 and TRBJ2-3; 7 nucleotides agree with TRBD1. Germline V gene sequence: CDR1 MNHNY, CDR2 SVGAGI (reference sequence). The CDR3 has 13 residues. The CDR3: CASTGQGVWWQYF. CDR3 nucleotides: TGTGCTAGCACGGGGCAGGGGGTTTGGTGGCAGTATTTT.

V gene TRBV7-8 combines with J gene TRBJ2-2, with 7 bases identical to TRBD1. The V gene's germline CDR1 is SGHVS and CDR2 FQNEAQ. CDR3 length: 16 residues. With V trimmed by 7 bases and J by 3 bases, 11 bases remained unmatched. The CDR3 spells CASTQGGRGYTGELFF. DNA for the CDR3: TGTGCCAGCACCCAAGGGGGCAGGGGGTACACCGGGGAGCTGTTTTTT.

V is TRBV19 and J is TRBJ1-4; D is unclear. Per germline, CDR1 LNHDA and CDR2 SQIVND (reference sequence). V lost 3 bases to trimming and J lost 4 bases, with 9 bases between them. CDR3 length: 14 residues. The CDR3 sequence: CASSIGQDNEKLFF. Here the CDR3 DNA reads TGTGCCAGTAGTATCGGCCAGGATAATGAAAAACTGTTTTTT.

The CDR3 protein is CASSRLAGGKNTGELFF. For the CDR3, the DNA is TGTGCCAGCAGCCGACTAGCGGGAGGGAAAAACACCGGGGAGCTGTTTTTT. The J gene is TRBJ2-2, the V gene TRBV27, with 14 positions matching TRBD2. The CDR3 consists of 17 residues. The V and J ends lost 6 bases and 2 bases, in that order; junction bases with no gene match: 5. Germline V gene data show CDR1 as MNHEY and CDR2 as SMNVEV (reference sequence).

This clone was observed once. V is TRBV18 and J is TRBJ2-1; 9 nucleotides agree with TRBD2. CDR1 KGHSH and CDR2 LQKENI come from the germline V gene. CDR3 length: 18 amino acids. V gave up 2 bases and J gave up 8 bases; unmatched junction bases: 16. The CDR3 loop is CASSPRSGGRAILDEQFF. CDR3 coding DNA: TGTGCCAGCTCACCAAGGAGCGGCGGGAGGGCCATCCTAGATGAGCAGTTCTTC.

This chain joins TRBV5-1 and TRBJ2-2; D unclear. The CDR3 totals 17 residues. Germline CDR1 is SGHRS and CDR2 is YFSETQ. The germline V and J ends were trimmed by 0 bases and 2 bases, with 14 bases remaining between them. The CDR3 here is CASSLGFGPSNTGELFF. CDR3 nucleotides: TGCGCCAGCAGCTTGGGTTTTGGCCCAAGTAACACCGGGGAGCTGTTTTTT. Together with reference TRBV5-1 and TRBJ2-2, the CDR3 gives the full variable domain: KAGVTQTPRYLIKTRGQQVTLSCSPISGHRSVSWYQQTPGQGLQFLFEYFSETQRNKGNFPGRFSGRQFSNSRSEMNVSTLELGDSALYLCASSLGFGPSNTGELFFGEGSRLTVL.

This chain connects TRBV10-1 to TRBJ2-7, with a possible D match to TRBD2 (5 bases). Trimming cost V 4 bases and J 2 bases, with 12 bases left between them. CDR1 and CDR2 (germline): WNHNN, SYGVQD (reference sequence). CDR3 length: 14 residues. CDR3 DNA: TGCGCCAGCAGTGGGCCGGGGTCGGCCTACGAGCAGTACTTC. This gives the protein CASSGPGSAYEQYF.

The chain joins TRBV5-1 to TRBJ2-7, with D hard to call. The CDR3 contains 12 residues. Deletions cut 4 bases from V and 4 bases from J, with 9 bases between. Germline assignment: CDR1 SGHRS and CDR2 YFSETQ. The CDR3, as DNA: TGCGCCAGCAGCCCTCCCTCTTACGAGCAGTACTTC. Its translation: CASSPPSYEQYF.

A single count supports this clone. The rearrangement links TRBV6-5 to TRBJ1-2; TRBD1 agrees at 8 bases. CDR1 MNHEY and CDR2 SVGAGI come from the germline V gene. The ends lost 2 bases at V and 9 bases at J; junction bases unmatched: 8. The CDR3 covers 14 residues. CDR3 sequence: CASSYGGQGWSYTF. Written as DNA, the CDR3 is TGTGCCAGCAGTTACGGAGGACAGGGTTGGAGCTACACCTTC.

This chain joins TRBV11-3 and TRBJ2-3; 8 nucleotides align to TRBD2. Germline V gene sequence: CDR1 SGHNT, CDR2 YENEEA. The trim removed 6 bases at V and 5 bases at J, leaving 16 bases unmatched. This CDR3 region has 17 residues. CDR3 bases: TGTGCCAGCAGTCGCCGGGTTACGAGCGGGAGTGGAGATACGCAGTATTTT. Translating gives CASSRRVTSGSGDTQYF.

The J gene is TRBJ1-5, the V gene TRBV28, with 8 bases that match TRBD1. V lost 7 bases and J lost 2; bases outside the gene matches: 13. Germline V gives CDR1 MDHEN, CDR2 SYDVKM. The CDR3 is 17 amino acids. This CDR3 reads CASNPGHTGGGNQPQHF. In nucleotides, the CDR3 is TGTGCCAGCAACCCAGGGCACACAGGGGGAGGCAATCAGCCCCAGCATTTT.

CDR3 DNA sequence: TGTGCCAGCAGCGAACCAAGACTAGCGGAAGCAACAGATACGCAGTATTTT. Its protein product is CASSEPRLAEATDTQYF. The gene calls are TRBV5-6 and TRBJ2-3, with 9 bases that match TRBD2. The V gene's germline CDR1 is SGHDT and CDR2 YYEEEE. Germline trimming cut 4 bases from V and 3 bases from J; bases unmatched to any gene: 12. The CDR3 covers 17 residues.

The rearrangement joins TRBV29-1 to TRBJ2-7, with D unclear. Germline CDR1 is SQVTM and CDR2 is ANQGSEA. The CDR3 loop spans 13 amino acids. The germline V and J ends were trimmed by 0 bases and 1 base, with 7 bases remaining between them. The CDR3 loop is CSVEDRLSYEQYF. CDR3 DNA: TGCAGCGTTGAAGATAGGCTGTCCTACGAGCAGTACTTC.

The chain carries TRBV5-4 and TRBJ2-1, with 10 bases lining up with TRBD2. Trimming cost V 4 bases and J 3 bases; bases outside gene matches: 7. The germline V gene has CDR1 SGHNT and CDR2 YYREEE (reference sequence). There are 16 residues in the CDR3. CDR3 DNA: TGTGCCAGCAGCCGGGGTGGACTAGCGGACTACAATGAGCAGTTCTTC. The encoded protein is CASSRGGLADYNEQFF.

The rearrangement joins TRBV5-4 to TRBJ2-2; D gene uncertain. The V gene lost 2 bases and the J gene lost 3 bases, with 2 bases spanning the gap. Per germline, CDR1 SGHNT and CDR2 YYREEE (reference sequence). The length of the CDR3 is 12 residues. CDR3 in DNA: TGTGCCAGCAGCTTTCACACCGGGGAGCTGTTTTTT. Protein: CASSFHTGELFF. Full variable domain (missing parts from reference TRBV5-4 and TRBJ2-2): ETGVTQSPTHLIKTRGQQVTLRCSSQSGHNTVSWYQQALGQGPQFIFQYYREEENGRGNFPPRFSGLQFPNYSSELNVNALELDDSALYLCASSFHTGELFFGEGSRLTVL.

The count of this clone is one. The chain joins TRBV10-1 to TRBJ2-5, with 7 bases matching TRBD2. This CDR3 spans 13 amino acids. Germline V gene data show CDR1 as WNHNN and CDR2 as SYGVQD (reference sequence). The J segment lost 5 bases and the V segment lost 10 bases, leaving 10 bases of the junction unmatched. The CDR3 reads CAIPSSGKETQYF. DNA for the CDR3: TGCGCCATCCCCAGCAGCGGGAAGGAGACCCAGTACTTC.

V usage is TRBV5-6 and J usage is TRBJ1-2; TRBD1 might be the D (5 bases). V was trimmed by 2 bases and J by 0 bases, leaving 11 bases between them. Germline V CDR1 and CDR2: SGHDT, YYEEEE. This CDR3 contains 15 residues. The CDR3 coding sequence is TGTGCCAGCAGCTTTTTGCCGGGGGCTAACTATGGCTACACCTTC. It encodes CASSFLPGANYGYTF.

The chain links TRBV19 to TRBJ1-1; no reliable D call. CDR1 LNHDA and CDR2 SQIVND come from the germline V gene (reference sequence). V was pared by 11 bases and J by 3 bases, with 13 bases between. The CDR3 totals 12 residues. CDR3 nucleotides: TGTGCCTCCTCGGGGAGAGACACTGAAGCTTTCTTT. Amino acids: CASSGRDTEAFF.

This chain's CDR3 is CASSGTLHPYEQYF. CDR3 DNA: TGTGCCAGCAGTGGGACACTCCACCCCTACGAGCAGTACTTC. This chain joins TRBV28 and TRBJ2-7, with D perhaps TRBD1 (6 bases). V was shortened by 5 bases and J by 2 bases, with 13 bases between the two germline ends. Germline loops: CDR1 MDHEN, CDR2 SYDVKM. This CDR3 contains 14 residues.